The 9 T cell receptor beta chains below all came from one sample that was sequenced in a study of blood T cell repertoires in COVID-19. The table came from immunoSEQ multiplex PCR; TCRdb's copy has only in-frame clones and leaves some out. This sample has about 300,000 clones, with 86% found just once. Sample: peripheral blood. These receptors were collected from a woman aged 50 to 60 with acute or convalescent COVID-19.

With respect to this clone: A much bigger clone sits one base away, suggesting this may be a read error. The chain employs TRBV6-6 and TRBJ2-7; D unclear. CDR1 and CDR2 from the germline V gene are MNHNY and SVGAGI (reference sequence). There are 10 residues in the CDR3. With 6 bases removed from V and 5 bases from J, the gap between germline ends came to 5 bases. The CDR3 loop reads CASRRHEQYF. Here the CDR3 DNA reads TGTGCCAGCAGGAGGCACGAGCAGTACTTC.

The CDR3: CASSPPGTGNPYEQYF. CDR3 nucleotides: TGTGCCAGCTCACCACCCGGGACAGGGAATCCCTACGAGCAGTACTTC. This chain joins TRBV18 and TRBJ2-7, with 9 bases lining up with TRBD1. V gave up 0 bases and J gave up 2 bases; unmatched junction bases: 5. The CDR3 runs to 16 residues. The germline V gene encodes CDR1 KGHSH and CDR2 LQKENI.

The genes are TRBV5-4 and TRBJ1-1; TRBD1 matches at 7 bases. The CDR3 is 16 amino acids. V lost 2 bases and J lost 6; bases outside the gene matches: 13. The germline V gene has CDR1 SGHNT and CDR2 YYREEE (reference sequence). This CDR3 reads CASSFSRGLSIPEAFF. CDR3 bases: TGTGCCAGCAGCTTTTCAAGGGGGCTCTCGATCCCTGAAGCTTTCTTT.

J is TRBJ2-2 and V is TRBV11-3; D perhaps matches TRBD1 (5 bases). The length of the CDR3 is 15 residues. Trimming took 6 bases from V and 0 from J, leaving 11 bases between them. Looked up from germline, CDR1 is SGHNT and CDR2 is YENEEA. CDR3 sequence reads: CASRDTSSNTGELFF. CDR3 DNA sequence: TGTGCCAGCAGGGACACATCCTCGAACACCGGGGAGCTGTTTTTT.

Only one count was recorded for this clone. The rearrangement links TRBV7-3 to TRBJ2-1; weak D call: TRBD2 (5 bases). The CDR3 spans 12 residues. Germline CDR1 SGHTA, CDR2 FQGTGA. V lost 3 bases and J 10 bases, leaving 10 bases between the germline ends. This chain's CDR3 is CASSLRVGEQFF. DNA of the CDR3: TGTGCCAGCAGCTTGCGGGTCGGGGAGCAGTTCTTC.

The V gene is TRBV28, the J gene TRBJ1-1; unclear D gene. The CDR3 sequence is 12 residues long. CDR1 and CDR2 (germline): MDHEN, SYDVKM. Trimming stripped 6 bases from V and 2 bases from J, with 7 bases between. The CDR3 sequence is CASSRYNTEAFF. CDR3 sequence (DNA): TGTGCCAGCAGCCGCTATAACACTGAAGCTTTCTTT.

The rearrangement joins TRBV19 to TRBJ2-1, with 10 bases fitting TRBD2. J was trimmed by 0 bases and V by 7 bases; bases with no gene match: 3. CDR1 and CDR2 from the germline V gene are LNHDA and SQIVND (reference sequence). This CDR3 is 15 amino acids long. CDR3 bases: TGTGCCAGTACCTCTAGCGGGAGCTCCTACAATGAGCAGTTCTTC. Its protein product is CASTSSGSSYNEQFF.

The CDR3 nucleotides read TGTGCCATCACGCCCTCGGACAGGGTTGACTATGGCTACACCTTC. Residues: CAITPSDRVDYGYTF. V gene TRBV10-3 combines with J gene TRBJ1-2; 8 positions match TRBD1. V was pared by 7 bases and J by 3 bases, with 10 bases of the junction left unmatched. Germline CDR1 ENHRY, CDR2 SYGVKD. CDR3 length: 15 residues.

This chain uses TRBV9 with TRBJ1-2, with TRBD1 identical over 9 bases. V dropped 4 bases and J dropped 5; count of bases not matched to a gene: 9. The CDR3 has 15 amino acids. From germline, CDR1 is SGDLS and CDR2 YYNGEE. The CDR3 protein is CASSTGQGNKYGYTF. The CDR3 DNA is TGTGCCAGCAGCACAGGACAGGGGAATAAGTATGGCTACACCTTC.